The T cell receptor (beta chain) described here comes from a study of T cell repertoires in cytomegalovirus infection. On the study more broadly: The study used recently identified HLA-C-restricted and well-studied HLA-B-restricted CMV epitopes.

In regard to this clonotype: Its antigen is currently unknown.

Study outcomes and limitations: Dominating the ex vivo response were TCR beta clonotypes that were CMV-specific and HLA-C-restricted.

Each CDR3 protein gets one entry after TCRdb re-called the reads with MiXCR. The sample shows around 430,000 distinct CDR3 sequences, about 44% of them seen only once. The clonotype was recovered from a human donor in good health (CMV status not recorded). Some clones in this sample may be carry-over from other donors' samples. The sample here was cultured PBMCs, taken from culture after CMV antigen stimulation.

The DNA of the CDR3 is TGTGCCAGCAGCTTCCTGAGGGCCCGACGCACCGGGGAGCTGTTTTTT. It specifies CASSFLRARRTGELFF. The chain couples TRBV7-2 to TRBJ2-2; maybe TRBD2 (5 bases). The germline gives CDR1 SGHTA, CDR2 FQGNSA. CDR3 length: 16 residues. V dropped 3 bases and J dropped 4 bases, with 15 bases sitting between them.